These 5 T cell receptor beta chains were all obtained from the same sample, sequenced in a study of graft-versus-host responses after intestinal transplantation (dated by TCRdb to about 2021). The receptor library was made with the immunoSEQ multiplex PCR assay. Entries here come from immuneACCESS through TCRdb and include only in-frame sequences with V and J called. Some clones fail to appear in such tables; in the studies checked, an unresolved V gene covers under half of the shortfall, and the cause of the remainder is unknown. The sample table lists approximately 110,000 clones, 85% to 95% of them with a count of one. The top ten constitute roughly 0.24% of the sample. These receptors' antigens are unknown. Taken with the paper, the label for time point translates to: cells obtained before transplantation from donor or recipient. Sequencing was performed on unstimulated CD4+ T cells sorted from spleen or lymph node cells, taken before transplant. The source of these receptors is a human donor who was the organ donor for an intestinal transplant.

This rearrangement joins TRBV6-5 to TRBJ2-7; tentatively, D is TRBD1 (5 bases). With 2 bases removed from V and 5 bases from J, the gap between germline ends came to 13 bases. The germline gives CDR1 MNHEY, CDR2 SVGAGI. The CDR3 runs 14 residues. The CDR3 bases are TGTGCCAGCAGTTACACAGGTTGGGCCCACGAGCAGTACTTC. It is translated as CASSYTGWAHEQYF.

This chain connects TRBV5-1 to TRBJ2-1; the D gene is possibly TRBD2 (6 bases). V lost 5 bases and J lost 2, with 11 bases in between. Germline assignment: CDR1 SGHRS and CDR2 YFSETQ. This CDR3 contains 14 residues. The CDR3 nucleotides read TGCGCCAGCAGTTCTGGCGGGACCTACAATGAGCAGTTCTTC. Protein product: CASSSGGTYNEQFF.

The V gene is TRBV9, the J gene TRBJ2-1, with TRBD2 matching 10 bases. The CDR3 is made up of 13 amino acids. V trimming: 7 bases; J trimming: 8 bases; junction bases outside the gene matches: 6. Germline V CDR1 and CDR2: SGDLS, YYNGEE. CDR3 region: CASGLAGVHEQFF. The CDR3 bases are TGTGCCAGCGGGCTAGCGGGAGTCCATGAGCAGTTCTTC.

The chain links TRBV2 to TRBJ2-7; 12 bases align to TRBD1. The CDR3 spans 15 residues. Losses at the gene ends were 6 bases for V and 0 bases for J; bases not matched to a gene: 3. The V gene's germline CDR1 is SNHLY and CDR2 FYNNEI. The CDR3 nucleotides read TGTGCCAGCAGAGGGGACAGGGGGCACTCCTACGAGCAGTACTTC. This translates into CASRGDRGHSYEQYF.

The chain joins TRBV18 to TRBJ2-5, with no clear D. The germline V gene has CDR1 KGHSH and CDR2 LQKENI. The germline V and J ends were trimmed by 3 bases and 0 bases, with 8 bases remaining between them. CDR3 length: 14 amino acids. The CDR3 is CASSPFSYQETQYF. In DNA, the CDR3 is TGTGCCAGCTCACCGTTCTCGTACCAAGAGACCCAGTACTTC. The whole variable domain, remainder taken from reference TRBV18 and TRBJ2-5, is NAGVMQNPRHLVRRRGQEARLRCSPMKGHSHVYWYRQLPEEGLKFMVYLQKENIIDESGMPKERFSAEFPKEGPSILRIQQVVRGDSAAYFCASSPFSYQETQYFGPGTRLLVL.